The subject of this entry is one T cell receptor (beta chain). Its antigen remains unknown. These data come from a study of blood T cells in healthy people across ages. Study-wide findings and caveats: It was not possible, with unsorted PBMCs, to conclusively compare naive and antigen-experienced cells.

PCR was performed a second time for about 6 to 11 cycles using a sample-barcoded 5' primer and a J-beta primer mix. One entry per CDR3 protein results from TCRdb running MiXCR on the 5' RACE reads. The data contain hundreds of thousands of distinct CDR3 sequences, more than 55% of them singletons. Germline CDR1 and CDR2: SQVTM and ANQGSEA. V lost 7 bases and J lost 2, with 16 bases in between. The CDR3 consists of 14 residues. Sequencing input: blood. The clonotype originates from a man aged 40-50 years in good health. The chain links TRBV29-1 to TRBJ2-3, with D perhaps TRBD1 (6 bases). This CDR3 is CSAEPGHITDTQYF. As DNA, the CDR3 is TGCAGCGCCGAGCCGGGACACATCACAGATACGCAGTATTTT.